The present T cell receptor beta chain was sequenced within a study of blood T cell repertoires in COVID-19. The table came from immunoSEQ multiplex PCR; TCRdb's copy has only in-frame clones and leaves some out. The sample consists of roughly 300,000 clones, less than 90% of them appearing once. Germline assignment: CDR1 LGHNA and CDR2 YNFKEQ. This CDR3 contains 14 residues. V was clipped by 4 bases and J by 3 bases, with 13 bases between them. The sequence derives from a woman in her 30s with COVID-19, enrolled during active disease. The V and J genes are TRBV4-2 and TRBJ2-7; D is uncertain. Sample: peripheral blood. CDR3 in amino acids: CASSPGPLDYEQYF. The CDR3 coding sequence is TGTGCCAGCAGCCCTGGGCCGTTGGACTACGAGCAGTACTTC.